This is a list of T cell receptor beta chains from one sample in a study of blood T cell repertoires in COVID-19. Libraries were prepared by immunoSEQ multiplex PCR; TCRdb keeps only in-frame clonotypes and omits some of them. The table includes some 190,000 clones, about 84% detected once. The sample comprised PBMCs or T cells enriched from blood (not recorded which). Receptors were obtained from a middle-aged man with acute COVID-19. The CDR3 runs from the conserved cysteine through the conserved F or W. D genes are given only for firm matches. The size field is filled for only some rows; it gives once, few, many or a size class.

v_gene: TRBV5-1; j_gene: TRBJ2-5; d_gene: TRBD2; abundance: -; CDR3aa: CASSVSGVYQETQYF; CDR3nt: TGCGCCAGCAGCGTTAGCGGGGTGTACCAAGAGACCCAGTACTTC
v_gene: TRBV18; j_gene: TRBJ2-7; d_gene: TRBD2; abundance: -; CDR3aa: CASSPVSGNTYEQYF; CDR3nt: TGTGCCAGCTCACCGGTTAGCGGGAACACCTACGAGCAGTACTTC
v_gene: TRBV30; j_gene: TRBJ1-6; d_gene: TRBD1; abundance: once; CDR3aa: CASAGTGYSPLHF; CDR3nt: TGTGCCTCGGCCGGGACAGGCTATTCACCCCTCCACTTT
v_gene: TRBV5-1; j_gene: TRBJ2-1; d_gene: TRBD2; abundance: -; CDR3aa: CASSLELAGGREQFF; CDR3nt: TGCGCCAGCAGCTTGGAGCTAGCGGGAGGTCGTGAGCAGTTCTTC
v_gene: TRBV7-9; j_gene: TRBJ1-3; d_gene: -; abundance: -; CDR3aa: CASSALLSGNTIYF; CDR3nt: TGTGCCAGCAGCGCGCTGCTCTCTGGAAACACCATATATTTT
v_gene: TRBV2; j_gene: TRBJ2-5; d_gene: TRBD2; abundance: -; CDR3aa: CASSEGLAGVKETQYF; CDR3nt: TGTGCCAGCAGTGAGGGGTTAGCGGGAGTAAAAGAGACCCAGTACTTC
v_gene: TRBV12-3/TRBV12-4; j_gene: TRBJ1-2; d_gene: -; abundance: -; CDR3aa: CASSSTANYGYTF; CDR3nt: TGTGCCAGCTCTTCTACAGCTAACTATGGCTACACCTTC
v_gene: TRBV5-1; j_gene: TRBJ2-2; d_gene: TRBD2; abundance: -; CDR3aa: CASSDSGRQAGELFF; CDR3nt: TGCGCCAGCAGCGACAGCGGGAGACAGGCCGGGGAGCTGTTTTTT
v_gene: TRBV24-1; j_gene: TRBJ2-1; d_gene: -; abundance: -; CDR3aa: CATGLDRSEYNEQFF; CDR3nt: TGTGCCACGGGACTCGATAGGTCGGAATACAATGAGCAGTTCTTC
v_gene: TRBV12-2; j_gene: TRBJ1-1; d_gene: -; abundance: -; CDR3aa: CASRLDGGYEAFF; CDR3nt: TGTGCAAGTCGCTTAGACGGGGGGTATGAAGCTTTCTTT